This is a list of T cell receptor beta chains from one sample in a study of cytomegalovirus exposure and HLA in healthy donors. TCRdb keeps only in-frame clones here, not all; method: immunoSEQ multiplex PCR. The sample contains 200,000 to 250,000 clones, roughly 87% of which appear only once. Input material: PBMCs. These receptors originate from a man younger than 35 in good health and CMV-seropositive. Both conserved end residues are part of each CDR3. Each record gives: D gene, clone size, CDR3 length, J gene, V gene, CDR3 protein, CDR3 DNA. D genes are given only for firm matches. For some rows the clone size is stated as once, few or many, or as a class when expanded; others skip it.

D gene: NA; clone size: NA; CDR3 length: 11; J gene: TRBJ2-6; V gene: TRBV30; CDR3 protein: CAVTGANVLTF; CDR3 DNA: TGTGCTGTAACTGGGGCCAACGTCCTGACTTTC
D gene: NA; clone size: NA; CDR3 length: 13; J gene: TRBJ1-1; V gene: TRBV6-5; CDR3 protein: CASTQTEGTEAFF; CDR3 DNA: TGTGCCAGCACCCAAACCGAAGGCACTGAAGCTTTCTTT
D gene: NA; clone size: once; CDR3 length: 12; J gene: TRBJ1-2; V gene: TRBV30; CDR3 protein: CAWDRWVYGYTF; CDR3 DNA: TGTGCCTGGGATAGGTGGGTCTATGGCTACACCTTC
D gene: NA; clone size: NA; CDR3 length: 16; J gene: TRBJ1-3; V gene: TRBV4-1; CDR3 protein: CASSQPGQSSGNTIYF; CDR3 DNA: TGCGCCAGCAGCCAACCGGGACAAAGCTCTGGAAACACCATATATTTT
D gene: TRBD1; clone size: NA; CDR3 length: 17; J gene: TRBJ1-5; V gene: TRBV27; CDR3 protein: CASSLWGTARLIQPQHF; CDR3 DNA: TGTGCCAGCAGTTTATGGGGGACAGCCCGATTGATTCAGCCCCAGCATTTT
D gene: NA; clone size: few; CDR3 length: 12; J gene: TRBJ1-5; V gene: TRBV7-2; CDR3 protein: CASGRGNQPQHF; CDR3 DNA: TGTGCCAGTGGTAGGGGTAATCAGCCCCAGCATTTT
D gene: TRBD2; clone size: NA; CDR3 length: 17; J gene: TRBJ2-1; V gene: TRBV5-1; CDR3 protein: CASSLITSGRAVGEQFF; CDR3 DNA: TGCGCCAGCAGCTTGATAACTAGCGGGAGGGCCGTGGGTGAGCAGTTCTTC
D gene: NA; clone size: NA; CDR3 length: 14; J gene: TRBJ2-7; V gene: TRBV7-2; CDR3 protein: CASSLSGLTYEQYF; CDR3 DNA: TGTGCCAGCAGCTTAAGCGGTTTGACCTACGAGCAGTACTTC
D gene: NA; clone size: few; CDR3 length: 15; J gene: TRBJ2-1; V gene: TRBV14; CDR3 protein: CASSQDRDLYNEQFF; CDR3 DNA: TGTGCCAGCAGCCAAGATAGGGACCTCTACAATGAGCAGTTCTTC
D gene: TRBD2; clone size: NA; CDR3 length: 17; J gene: TRBJ2-1; V gene: TRBV27; CDR3 protein: CASRGGADFSPWYEQFF; CDR3 DNA: TGTGCCAGCCGGGGGGGCGCGGACTTTTCCCCTTGGTATGAGCAGTTCTTC
D gene: NA; clone size: NA; CDR3 length: 11; J gene: TRBJ2-1; V gene: TRBV10-2; CDR3 protein: CASSGENEQFF; CDR3 DNA: TGCGCCAGCAGTGGGGAAAATGAGCAGTTCTTC
D gene: NA; clone size: NA; CDR3 length: 18; J gene: TRBJ1-5; V gene: TRBV7-8; CDR3 protein: CASSPFSTPISERQPQHF; CDR3 DNA: TGTGCCAGCAGCCCTTTTTCCACACCTATCTCGGAACGGCAGCCCCAGCATTTT
D gene: TRBD1; clone size: many; CDR3 length: 15; J gene: TRBJ2-5; V gene: TRBV6-1; CDR3 protein: CASSEVSGGGETQYF; CDR3 DNA: TGTGCCAGCAGTGAAGTATCAGGGGGCGGGGAGACCCAGTACTTC
D gene: NA; clone size: NA; CDR3 length: 11; J gene: TRBJ2-3; V gene: TRBV10-3; CDR3 protein: CASRGAGTQYF; CDR3 DNA: TGTGCCTCCAGGGGCGCCGGTACGCAGTATTTT
D gene: NA; clone size: NA; CDR3 length: 14; J gene: TRBJ2-1; V gene: TRBV18; CDR3 protein: CASSPYAGDDEQFF; CDR3 DNA: TGTGCCAGCTCACCGTATGCGGGTGACGATGAGCAGTTCTTC
D gene: NA; clone size: NA; CDR3 length: 12; J gene: TRBJ2-1; V gene: TRBV6-5; CDR3 protein: CASSYYLGEQFF; CDR3 DNA: TGTGCCAGCAGTTACTATCTTGGAGAACAGTTCTTC
D gene: TRBD2; clone size: NA; CDR3 length: 14; J gene: TRBJ2-1; V gene: TRBV11-3; CDR3 protein: CARRGSGSLNEQFF; CDR3 DNA: TGTGCCAGGAGGGGTAGCGGGAGTTTGAATGAGCAGTTCTTC
D gene: TRBD1; clone size: NA; CDR3 length: 14; J gene: TRBJ2-1; V gene: TRBV7-3; CDR3 protein: CASSLQGAYNEQFF; CDR3 DNA: TGTGCCAGCAGCCTACAGGGGGCCTACAATGAGCAGTTCTTC
D gene: TRBD1; clone size: NA; CDR3 length: 15; J gene: TRBJ2-7; V gene: TRBV9; CDR3 protein: CASSAWDRGPYEQYF; CDR3 DNA: TGTGCCAGCAGCGCGTGGGACAGGGGACCTTACGAGCAGTACTTC
D gene: TRBD2; clone size: NA; CDR3 length: 16; J gene: TRBJ2-7; V gene: TRBV7-8; CDR3 protein: CASSLVTGLATYEQYF; CDR3 DNA: TGTGCCAGCAGCTTAGTCACGGGACTAGCGACCTACGAGCAGTACTTC
D gene: TRBD1; clone size: NA; CDR3 length: 20; J gene: TRBJ2-7; V gene: TRBV7-6; CDR3 protein: CASSSTPGQGPRGPTYEQYF; CDR3 DNA: TGTGCCAGCAGCTCGACCCCGGGACAGGGACCGAGGGGACCGACCTACGAGCAGTACTTC
D gene: NA; clone size: NA; CDR3 length: 14; J gene: TRBJ1-5; V gene: TRBV6-6; CDR3 protein: CASSAGRTPQPQHF; CDR3 DNA: TGTGCCAGCAGTGCCGGTAGGACACCTCAGCCCCAGCATTTT
D gene: TRBD2; clone size: NA; CDR3 length: 15; J gene: TRBJ2-1; V gene: TRBV5-1; CDR3 protein: CASSSSIAGEGEQFF; CDR3 DNA: TGCGCCAGCAGCTCTTCCATTGCGGGAGAGGGTGAGCAGTTCTTC
D gene: NA; clone size: NA; CDR3 length: 12; J gene: TRBJ2-1; V gene: TRBV14; CDR3 protein: CASSPLGVKQLF; CDR3 DNA: TGTGCCAGCAGCCCGTTGGGGGTGAAGCAGCTCTTC
D gene: TRBD1; clone size: NA; CDR3 length: 15; J gene: TRBJ1-5; V gene: TRBV5-1; CDR3 protein: CASSLQGASNQPQHF; CDR3 DNA: TGCGCCAGCAGCTTACAGGGGGCAAGCAATCAGCCCCAGCATTTT
D gene: NA; clone size: NA; CDR3 length: 15; J gene: TRBJ2-1; V gene: TRBV7-2; CDR3 protein: CASSLYVGSYNEQFF; CDR3 DNA: TGTGCCAGCAGCCTCTACGTGGGCTCCTACAATGAGCAGTTCTTC
D gene: TRBD2; clone size: once; CDR3 length: 13; J gene: TRBJ2-1; V gene: TRBV5-8; CDR3 protein: CASTPGTSSKQFF; CDR3 DNA: TGTGCCAGCACCCCCGGGACTAGCAGCAAGCAGTTCTTC
D gene: TRBD2; clone size: NA; CDR3 length: 15; J gene: TRBJ2-1; V gene: TRBV29-1; CDR3 protein: CSVDKREVYYNEQFF; CDR3 DNA: TGCAGCGTGGACAAGCGGGAGGTCTACTACAATGAGCAGTTCTTC
D gene: NA; clone size: NA; CDR3 length: 14; J gene: TRBJ2-2; V gene: TRBV9; CDR3 protein: CASSPGLDTGELFF; CDR3 DNA: TGTGCCAGCAGCCCTGGGCTAGACACCGGGGAGCTGTTTTTT
D gene: NA; clone size: NA; CDR3 length: 14; J gene: TRBJ2-7; V gene: TRBV2; CDR3 protein: CASSVLGETHEQYF; CDR3 DNA: TGTGCCAGCAGTGTATTGGGGGAGACCCACGAGCAGTACTTC
D gene: TRBD2; clone size: NA; CDR3 length: 16; J gene: TRBJ2-3; V gene: TRBV5-1; CDR3 protein: CASSQGLAATTDTQYF; CDR3 DNA: TGCGCCAGCAGCCAGGGACTAGCGGCGACCACAGATACGCAGTATTTT
D gene: NA; clone size: NA; CDR3 length: 14; J gene: TRBJ1-1; V gene: TRBV2; CDR3 protein: CASSDRDLFTEAFF; CDR3 DNA: TGTGCCAGCAGCGACCGGGACCTTTTCACTGAAGCTTTCTTT
D gene: NA; clone size: NA; CDR3 length: 10; J gene: TRBJ2-1; V gene: TRBV20-1; CDR3 protein: CSARRDEQFF; CDR3 DNA: TGCAGTGCCCGCCGCGATGAGCAGTTCTTC
D gene: NA; clone size: NA; CDR3 length: 14; J gene: TRBJ1-1; V gene: TRBV18; CDR3 protein: CASSSGRYYTEAFF; CDR3 DNA: TGTGCCAGCTCATCCGGGAGGTATTACACTGAAGCTTTCTTT
D gene: TRBD1; clone size: NA; CDR3 length: 15; J gene: TRBJ1-1; V gene: TRBV25-1; CDR3 protein: CASSEIGQGYTEAFF; CDR3 DNA: TGTGCCAGCAGTGAAATAGGACAGGGTTACACTGAAGCTTTCTTT